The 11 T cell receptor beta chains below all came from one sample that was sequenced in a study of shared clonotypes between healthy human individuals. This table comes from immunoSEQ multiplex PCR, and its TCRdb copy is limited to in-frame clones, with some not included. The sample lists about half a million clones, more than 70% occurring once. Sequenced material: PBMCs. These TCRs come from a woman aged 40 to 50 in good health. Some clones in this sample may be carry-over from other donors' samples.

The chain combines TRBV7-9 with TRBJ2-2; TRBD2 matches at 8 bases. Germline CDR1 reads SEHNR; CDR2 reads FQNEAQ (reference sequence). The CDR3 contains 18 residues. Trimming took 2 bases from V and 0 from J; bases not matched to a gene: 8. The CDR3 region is CASSLPTSATPNTGELFF. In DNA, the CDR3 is TGTGCCAGCAGCTTACCGACTAGCGCCACACCGAACACCGGGGAGCTGTTTTTT.

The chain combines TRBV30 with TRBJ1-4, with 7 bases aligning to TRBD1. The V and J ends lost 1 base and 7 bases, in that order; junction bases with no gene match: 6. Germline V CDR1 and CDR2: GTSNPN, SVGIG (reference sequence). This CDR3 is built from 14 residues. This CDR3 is CAWSGQGEIEKLFF. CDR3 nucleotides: TGTGCCTGGAGTGGACAGGGTGAGATTGAAAAACTGTTTTTT.

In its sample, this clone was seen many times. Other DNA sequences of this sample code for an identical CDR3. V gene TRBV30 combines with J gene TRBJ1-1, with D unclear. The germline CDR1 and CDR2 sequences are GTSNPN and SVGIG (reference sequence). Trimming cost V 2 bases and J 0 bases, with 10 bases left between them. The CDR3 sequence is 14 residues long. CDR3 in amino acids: CAWSLGRLNTEAFF. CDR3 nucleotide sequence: TGTGCCTGGAGTCTTGGACGGTTGAACACTGAAGCTTTCTTT.

This CDR3 is CASSQDRRNEKLFF. The DNA for the CDR3 is TGTGCCAGCAGTCAGGACAGACGTAATGAAAAACTGTTTTTT. The V gene is TRBV5-6, the J gene TRBJ1-4, with a possible D match to TRBD1 (6 bases). Trimming removed 5 bases from V and 4 bases from J, with 12 bases in between. The CDR3 sequence is 14 residues long. Germline V CDR1 and CDR2: SGHDT, YYEEEE.

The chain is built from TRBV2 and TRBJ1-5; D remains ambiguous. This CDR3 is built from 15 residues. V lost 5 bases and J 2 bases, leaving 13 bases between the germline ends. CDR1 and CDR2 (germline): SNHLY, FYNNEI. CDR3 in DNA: TGTGCCAGCAGTTTCCTGAATGGGGGCAATCAGCCCCAGCATTTT. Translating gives CASSFLNGGNQPQHF. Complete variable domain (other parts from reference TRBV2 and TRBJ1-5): EPEVTQTPSHQVTQMGQEVILRCVPISNHLYFYWYRQILGQKVEFLVSFYNNEISEKSEIFDDQFSVERPDGSNFTLKIRSTKLEDSAMYFCASSFLNGGNQPQHFGDGTRLSIL.

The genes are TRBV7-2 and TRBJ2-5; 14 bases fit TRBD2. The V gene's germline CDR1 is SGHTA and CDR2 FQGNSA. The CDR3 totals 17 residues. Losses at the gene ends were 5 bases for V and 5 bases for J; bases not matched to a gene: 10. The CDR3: CASSPRLAGGVVETQYF. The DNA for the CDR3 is TGTGCCAGCAGCCCCCGACTAGCGGGAGGGGTGGTGGAGACCCAGTACTTC.

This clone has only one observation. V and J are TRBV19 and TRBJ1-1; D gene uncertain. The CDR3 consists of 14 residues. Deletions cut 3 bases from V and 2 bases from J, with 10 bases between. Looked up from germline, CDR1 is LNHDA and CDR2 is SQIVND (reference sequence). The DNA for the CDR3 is TGTGCCAGTAGTATTAGTGACACTAACACTGAAGCTTTCTTT. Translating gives CASSISDTNTEAFF.

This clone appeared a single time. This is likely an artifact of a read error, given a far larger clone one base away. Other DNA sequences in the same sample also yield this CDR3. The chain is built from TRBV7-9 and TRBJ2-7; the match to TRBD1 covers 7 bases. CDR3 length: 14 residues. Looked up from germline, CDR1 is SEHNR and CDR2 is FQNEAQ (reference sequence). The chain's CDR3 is CASSLGGQADEQYF. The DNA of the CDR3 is TGTGCCAGTAGCTTAGGCGGACAGGCGGACGAGCAGTACTTC.

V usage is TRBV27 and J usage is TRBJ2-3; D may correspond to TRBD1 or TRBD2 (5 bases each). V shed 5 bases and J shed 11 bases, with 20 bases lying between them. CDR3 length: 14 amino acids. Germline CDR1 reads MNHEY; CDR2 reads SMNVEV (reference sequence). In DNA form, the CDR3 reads TGTGCCAGCAGTGGGACCTTGGCCGGGACGAGGCAGTATTTT. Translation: CASSGTLAGTRQYF.

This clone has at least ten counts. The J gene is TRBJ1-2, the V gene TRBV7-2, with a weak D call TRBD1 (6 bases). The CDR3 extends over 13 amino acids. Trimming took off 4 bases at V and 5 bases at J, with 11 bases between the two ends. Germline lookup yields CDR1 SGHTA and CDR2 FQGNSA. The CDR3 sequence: CASSSDSDYGYTF. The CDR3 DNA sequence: TGTGCCAGCAGCTCGGACAGCGATTATGGCTACACCTTC.

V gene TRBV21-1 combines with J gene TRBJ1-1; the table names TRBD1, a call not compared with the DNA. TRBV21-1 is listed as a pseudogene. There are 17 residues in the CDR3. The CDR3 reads CARGRPGQGARNTEAFF. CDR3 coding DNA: TGTGCCAGGGGGCGCCCGGGACAGGGGGCCCGGAACACTGAAGCTTTCTTT.